This entry lists 21 T cell receptor beta chains sequenced from one sample in a study of multiple sclerosis patients with progressive multifocal leukoencephalopathy. Data came from immunoSEQ multiplex PCR; TCRdb stores just in-frame clones and leaves some out. The top ten hold 1.1% of the sample, which has approximately 26,000 clones, 88% seen once. The time point denotes: before natalizumab initiation. What was sequenced was PBMCs. These receptors all stem from a human donor with multiple sclerosis.

This clone occurred once. An end of the junction differs from the germline gene, which may be a read error. Within the sample, other DNA sequences also encode this same CDR3. The V call is TRBV30, the J call TRBJ2-7, with D perhaps TRBD2 (7 bases). In germline, CDR1 is GTSNPN, CDR2 SVGIG (reference sequence). The CDR3 is 17 amino acids. The CDR3 DNA reads as TGTGCCTGGCGTGTAGGGGGGGAGGGCAAGGAGGGCTGCGAGCAGTACTTC. This encodes CAWRVGGEGKEGCEQYF.

The chain carries TRBV9 and TRBJ1-1; no clear D. CDR1 and CDR2 from the germline V gene are SGDLS and YYNGEE. With 0 bases removed from V and 5 bases from J, the gap between germline ends came to 17 bases. This CDR3 spans 16 amino acids. The CDR3, as DNA: TGTGCCAGCAGCGTAGCTACGACTGGGGTAGGGACTGAAGCTTTCTTT. Translated: CASSVATTGVGTEAFF.

The V and J genes are TRBV30 and TRBJ1-2; 7 nucleotides match TRBD1. Trimming at V came to 1 base and at J to 11 bases, leaving 13 bases not matched to a gene. CDR1 and CDR2 (germline): GTSNPN, SVGIG (reference sequence). The CDR3 contains 14 residues. CDR3 sequence (DNA): TGTGCCTGGAGTGCCCCAAACAGGGGAGGGCGGTACACCTTC. It translates to CAWSAPNRGGRYTF.

This clone was seen once. The J gene is TRBJ2-2, the V gene TRBV7-3, with 14 bases identical to TRBD2. CDR1 SGHTA and CDR2 FQGTGA come from the germline V gene. This CDR3 contains 16 residues. V gave up 5 bases and J gave up 6 bases; unmatched junction bases: 5. CDR3 sequence (DNA): TGTGCCAGCAGCCTAGAGGGACTAGCGGGGGCCGGGGAGCTGTTTTTT. This translates into CASSLEGLAGAGELFF.

The chain combines TRBV6-1 with TRBJ2-7; 11 bases line up with TRBD1. CDR3 size: 14 residues. The ends lost 4 bases at V and 3 bases at J; junction bases unmatched: 2. Germline values: CDR1 MNHNS, CDR2 SASEGT. CDR3: CASSAGTGGYEQYF. The CDR3 DNA follows: TGTGCCAGCAGTGCCGGGACAGGGGGCTACGAGCAGTACTTC.

V and J are TRBV5-1 and TRBJ1-5; D is undetermined. V was shortened by 4 bases and J by 9 bases, with 17 bases between the two germline ends. The CDR3 covers 14 residues. Germline loops: CDR1 SGHRS, CDR2 YFSETQ. This chain's CDR3 is CASSPWTPPRPQHF. CDR3 DNA sequence: TGCGCCAGCAGCCCATGGACTCCCCCCCGGCCCCAGCATTTT.

This chain connects TRBV11-2 to TRBJ1-2; unclear D gene. Deletions cut 5 bases from V and 4 bases from J, with 8 bases between. Per the germline V gene, CDR1 is SGHAT and CDR2 is FQNNGV. The CDR3 extends over 12 amino acids. CDR3 amino acids: CASSHGIYGYTF. The CDR3, as DNA: TGTGCCAGCAGCCATGGGATCTATGGCTACACCTTC. The entire variable domain, with the rest obtained from reference TRBV11-2 and TRBJ1-2, is as follows: EAGVAQSPRYKIIEKRQSVAFWCNPISGHATLYWYQQILGQGPKLLIQFQNNGVVDDSQLPKDRFSAERLKGVDSTLKIQPAKLEDSAVYLCASSHGIYGYTFGSGTRLTVV.

This sequence joins TRBV6-5 and TRBJ2-7; D gene uncertain. The V end was cut by 2 bases, the J end by 1 base, with 6 bases between. The CDR3 spans 13 residues. From germline, CDR1 is MNHEY and CDR2 SVGAGI. In DNA form, the CDR3 reads TGTGCCAGCAGTTACGGGCAGTCCTACGAGCAGTACTTC. Its protein is CASSYGQSYEQYF.

This clone has more than one count but fewer than ten. The V and J genes are TRBV6-1 and TRBJ1-5, with D uncertain. Germline V CDR1 and CDR2: MNHNS, SASEGT. CDR3 length equals 14 residues. Trimming took 3 bases from V and 8 from J, leaving 14 bases between them. CDR3 protein: CASSDGPGMEPQHF. The CDR3 DNA follows: TGTGCCAGCAGTGATGGGCCGGGTATGGAGCCCCAGCATTTT.

The chain joins TRBV6-1 to TRBJ1-5, with unresolved D. The CDR3 is 15 residues long. CDR1 is MNHNS and CDR2 is SASEGT in the germline V gene. The V and J ends lost 0 bases and 2 bases respectively, with 8 bases between them. The CDR3 DNA reads TGTGCCAGCAGTGAAGCGGGCGAGGGCAATCAGCCCCAGCATTTT. This gives the protein CASSEAGEGNQPQHF.

The rearrangement joins TRBV27 to TRBJ2-1; 9 bases match TRBD1. The CDR3 is made up of 14 amino acids. CDR1 and CDR2 from the germline V gene are MNHEY and SMNVEV (reference sequence). J lost 5 bases, V lost 6 bases, and 5 bases had no gene match. This chain's CDR3 is CASSWDRAHNEQFF. CDR3 DNA: TGTGCCAGCAGCTGGGACAGGGCCCACAATGAGCAGTTCTTC.

The chain carries TRBV28 and TRBJ2-5, with 9 nucleotides matching TRBD1. CDR1 and CDR2 from the germline V gene are MDHEN and SYDVKM. This CDR3 is 16 amino acids long. With V trimmed by 1 base and J by 4 bases, 7 bases remained unmatched. The CDR3 coding sequence is TGTGCCAGCAGTTTATCCCACAGGGGGCCAGGAGAGACCCAGTACTTC. It encodes CASSLSHRGPGETQYF.

DNA for the CDR3: TGTGCCAGCAGCATCCAGGGGGCGCTGGGCGAGCAGTACTTC. Its protein is CASSIQGALGEQYF. The genes are TRBV7-6 and TRBJ2-7; TRBD1 matches at 8 bases. Germline CDR1 reads SGHVS; CDR2 reads FNYEAQ. The J segment lost 6 bases and the V segment lost 5 bases, leaving 9 bases of the junction unmatched. CDR3 length equals 14 residues. Together with reference TRBV7-6 and TRBJ2-7, the CDR3 gives the full variable domain: GAGVSQSPRYKVTKRGQDVALRCDPISGHVSLYWYRQALGQGPEFLTYFNYEAQQDKSGLPNDRFSAERPEGSISTLTIQRTEQRDSAMYRCASSIQGALGEQYFGPGTRLTVT.

The chain employs TRBV14 and TRBJ2-7; possibly TRBD1 for D (5 bases). Trimming removed 1 base from V and 3 bases from J, with 16 bases in between. This CDR3 spans 16 amino acids. The V gene's germline CDR1 is SGHDN and CDR2 FVKESK. The CDR3 region is CASSQVYGRGGYEQYF. The CDR3 coding sequence is TGTGCCAGCAGCCAAGTTTATGGTAGGGGCGGCTACGAGCAGTACTTC.

This chain joins TRBV7-9 and TRBJ2-1; unclear D gene. Germline CDR1 is SEHNR and CDR2 is FQNEAQ (reference sequence). The CDR3 length is 13 residues. Trimming shortened V by 2 bases and J by 6 bases, and 8 bases separated the two germline ends. The CDR3 protein is CASSLSGGNEQFF. CDR3 bases: TGTGCCAGCAGCTTATCAGGCGGCAATGAGCAGTTCTTC.

CDR3 amino acids: CASSLSRTGELFF. CDR3 in DNA: TGTGCCAGCAGCTTGTCCCGCACCGGGGAGCTGTTTTTT. The chain is built from TRBV5-6 and TRBJ2-2; D gene unclear. Trimming shortened V by 1 base and J by 4 bases, and 5 bases separated the two germline ends. CDR3 size: 13 residues. Germline CDR1 reads SGHDT; CDR2 reads YYEEEE.

CDR3 amino acids: CASSQRSGSGNTIYF. CDR3 DNA sequence: TGCGCCAGCAGCCAAAGGTCAGGGTCTGGAAACACCATATATTTT. The chain has TRBV4-1 and TRBJ1-3; D is perhaps TRBD1 (5 bases). Germline V gene lookup returns CDR1 MGHRA and CDR2 YSYEKL. V was trimmed by 2 bases and J by 1 base, leaving 9 bases between them. The CDR3 has 15 residues.

The V call is TRBV4-3, the J call TRBJ1-6; unclear D gene. Trimming removed 5 bases at V and 7 bases at J, with 18 bases between. The CDR3 covers 16 residues. Germline assignment: CDR1 LGHNA and CDR2 YSLEER. The CDR3 nucleotides are TGCGCCAGCAGCTTATCTCCCGGAGGAGGGAATTCACCCCTCCACTTT. Amino acids: CASSLSPGGGNSPLHF.

The chain carries TRBV4-1 and TRBJ2-7, with D possibly being TRBD2 (5 bases). The CDR3 totals 13 residues. Germline V gene data show CDR1 as MGHRA and CDR2 as YSYEKL. Trimming removed 0 bases from V and 4 bases from J, with 7 bases in between. CDR3 sequence (DNA): TGCGCCAGCAGCCAAGATTCGGGGTACGAGCAGTACTTC. This sequence encodes CASSQDSGYEQYF.

This chain links TRBV2 with TRBJ2-3; the D gene is possibly TRBD1 (5 bases). The V gene's germline CDR1 is SNHLY and CDR2 FYNNEI. This CDR3 has 15 residues. V gave up 3 bases and J gave up 8 bases, with 18 bases separating them. The CDR3: CASSDEFQGHVTQYF. The CDR3 region has the DNA TGTGCCAGCAGTGACGAGTTTCAGGGTCACGTTACGCAGTATTTT.

The gene calls are TRBV6-6 and TRBJ1-6; D is unclear. Germline CDR1 and CDR2: MNHNY and SVGAGI (reference sequence). This CDR3 is 14 amino acids long. V was clipped by 0 bases and J by 7 bases, with 7 bases between them. CDR3 DNA sequence: TGTGCCAGCAGTTACTCATGGACCAATTCACCCCTCCACTTT. Its translation is CASSYSWTNSPLHF.